This TCR beta chain is drawn from a study of blood T cells in healthy people across ages. General study points: The CMV status of each donor remained undetermined, and this could have confounded shifts in expanded clonotypes.

Isolating PBMCs gave at least 6 million of these cells per sample. The CDR3 has 15 residues. Germline loops: CDR1 SGHKS, CDR2 YYEKEE (reference sequence). After removal of 1 base from V and 5 bases from J, the junction contained 6 bases not matched to a gene. A J-beta primer mix and a sample-barcoded 5' primer were used in a second PCR of roughly 7 to 12 cycles. TCRdb redid the calling of the 5' RACE reads with MiXCR, one entry per CDR3 protein. This table holds over 700,000 distinct CDR3 sequences, around 25% found once. Notes on this clonotype: Its antigen is undetermined.

This same sample was also taken into another study, of T cells of mothers and their children. That publication notes: Sequencing returned over 9 million TCR beta CDR3 reads per mother and about 2.9 million per child.

The rearrangement uses TRBV5-5 and TRBJ2-5, with 9 bases lining up with TRBD2. The clonotype comes from a boy younger than 18 in good health. Sequencing was performed on blood. Here the CDR3 reads CASSLLAGDGETQYF. The CDR3 nucleotides read TGTGCCAGCAGCTTGTTAGCGGGGGATGGGGAGACCCAGTACTTC.